This TCR beta chain was found in a study of regulatory dendritic cells for organ transplantation. Notes on this clone: What it binds is not known.

General observations from the study: Naive T cells showed high diversity, memory cells less, memory CD8+ least. Mature dendritic cells appeared to drive more memory CD8+ clonal expansion than regulatory ones.

Sorted T cells were CFSE-labeled and cultured 5 days with allogeneic regulatory or mature dendritic cells at 1:10. Clones were sequenced by immunoSEQ multiplex PCR, and TCRdb holds only the in-frame ones, with some missing. The sample holds 13,000 or so clones; about 90% are singletons and the top ten take roughly 0.22%. The CDR3 is 15 amino acids. The ends lost 0 bases at V and 1 base at J; junction bases unmatched: 3. The germline gives CDR1 SGDLS, CDR2 YYNGEE. The clonotype was recovered from a human donor in good health. Source material: naive CD8+ T cells from blood cultured with regulatory dendritic cells. Subset given: CD45RA+ naive T cells. V is TRBV9 and J is TRBJ2-5; 7 bases map to TRBD2. CDR3 protein: CASSVDGRSQETQYF. The CDR3 nucleotides are TGTGCCAGCAGCGTAGACGGGAGGTCCCAAGAGACCCAGTACTTC.